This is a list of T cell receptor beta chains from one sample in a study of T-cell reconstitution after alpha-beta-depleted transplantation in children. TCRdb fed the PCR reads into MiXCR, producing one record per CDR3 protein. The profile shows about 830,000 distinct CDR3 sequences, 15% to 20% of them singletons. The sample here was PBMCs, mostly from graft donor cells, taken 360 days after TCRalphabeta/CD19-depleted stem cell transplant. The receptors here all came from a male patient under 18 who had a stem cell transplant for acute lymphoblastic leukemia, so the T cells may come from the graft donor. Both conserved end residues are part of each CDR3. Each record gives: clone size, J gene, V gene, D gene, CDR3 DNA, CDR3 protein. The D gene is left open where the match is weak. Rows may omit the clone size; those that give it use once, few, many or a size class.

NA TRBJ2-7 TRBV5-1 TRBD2 TGCGCCAGCAGCTTACCCGGGAGGGACGAGCAGTACTTC CASSLPGRDEQYF
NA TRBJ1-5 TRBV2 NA TGTGCCAGCAGTGGCAGGGATGAGGATCAGCCCCAGCATTTT CASSGRDEDQPQHF
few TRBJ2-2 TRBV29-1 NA TGCAGCGTTGAGCAGGGGATAGCGGCTCCTAACACCGGGGAGCTGTTTTTT CSVEQGIAAPNTGELFF
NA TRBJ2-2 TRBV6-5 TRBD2 TGTGCCAGCAGTTCCTGGACTAGCGGGACCGGGGAGCTGTTTTTT CASSSWTSGTGELFF
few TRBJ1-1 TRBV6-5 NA TGTGCCAGCAGTTATGGGGGGCTTATGCACACTGAAGCTTTCTTT CASSYGGLMHTEAFF
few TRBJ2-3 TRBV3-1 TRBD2 TGTGCCAGCAGCCAATGGAGCGGGAGGATCACAGATACGCAGTATTTT CASSQWSGRITDTQYF
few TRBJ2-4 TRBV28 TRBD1 TGTGCCAGCAAGCTGCTGGGACAGGGTGGGAACATTCAGTACTTC CASKLLGQGGNIQYF
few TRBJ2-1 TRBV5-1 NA TGCGCCAGCAGCTTGAGGATAGTACTCAGAGTAGCTAATGAGCAGTTCTTC CASSLRIVLRVANEQFF
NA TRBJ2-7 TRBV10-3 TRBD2 TGTGCCATCATGGGACTAGCGGGAAACGAGCAGTACTTC CAIMGLAGNEQYF
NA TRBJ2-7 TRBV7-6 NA TGTGCCAGCAGCTTAGATGTAGGGACAAACTACGAGCAGTACTTC CASSLDVGTNYEQYF
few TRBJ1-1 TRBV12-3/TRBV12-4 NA TGTGCCAGCATCTCACAGGGATCTGAAGCTTTCTTT CASISQGSEAFF
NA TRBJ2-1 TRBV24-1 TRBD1 TGTGCCACCAGTGGGACAGGGGGCTATGAGCAGTTCTTC CATSGTGGYEQFF
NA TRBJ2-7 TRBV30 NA TGTGCCTGGAGAAGGGGTGGTACCTACGAGCAGTACTTC CAWRRGGTYEQYF
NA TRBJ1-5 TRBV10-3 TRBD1 TGTGCCATCAGTGATAGCGCGACAGGGAGGCATCAGCCCCAGCATTTT CAISDSATGRHQPQHF
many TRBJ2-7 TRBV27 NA TGTGCCAGCAGTCCCGGACTTACCCAGGGGGAGCAGTACTTC CASSPGLTQGEQYF
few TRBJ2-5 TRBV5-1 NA TGCGCCAGCAGCTTGATCACAGCGACCCAAGAGACCCAGTACTTC CASSLITATQETQYF
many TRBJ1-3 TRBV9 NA TGTGCCAGCAGCTCGCAACAGGGTTCCTCCTCTGGAAACACCATATATTTT CASSSQQGSSSGNTIYF
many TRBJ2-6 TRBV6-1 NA TGTGCCAGCAGTCGACTAGGTGGAGTGGGTGGGGCCAACGTCCTGACTTTC CASSRLGGVGGANVLTF
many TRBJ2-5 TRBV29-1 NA TGCAGCGCATCCGGACAATGGTACCAAGAGACCCAGTACTTC CSASGQWYQETQYF
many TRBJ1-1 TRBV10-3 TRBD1 TGTGCCATCAGTAAGCGGGACAGTGAAGCTTTCTTT CAISKRDSEAFF
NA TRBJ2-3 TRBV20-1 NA TGCAGTGCTCCACGGGATTTTTGGCCTGATAGCACAGATACGCAGTATTTT CSAPRDFWPDSTDTQYF
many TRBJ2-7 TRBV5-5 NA TGTGCCAGCAGCTTGGTCCAGGGAATAGGGGAGCAGTACTTC CASSLVQGIGEQYF
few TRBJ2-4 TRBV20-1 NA TGCAGTGCTAGAGATCGGGGGATGAGGGGAAACATTCAGTACTTC CSARDRGMRGNIQYF
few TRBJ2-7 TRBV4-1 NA TGCGCCAGCAGCCAAGTTGTGACCTACGAGCAGTACTTC CASSQVVTYEQYF
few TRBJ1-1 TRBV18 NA TGTGCCAGCTCACTGGAGACCTCGCCCTCATACACTGAAGCTTTCTTT CASSLETSPSYTEAFF
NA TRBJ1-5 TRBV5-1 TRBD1 TGCGCCAGCAGCCTGCGGGACAGGGGGGGTTATCAGCCCCAGCATTTT CASSLRDRGGYQPQHF
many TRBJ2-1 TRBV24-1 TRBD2 TGTGCCACCAGTGATCCGAGCGGGGAGGGTGACAATGAGCAGTTCTTC CATSDPSGEGDNEQFF
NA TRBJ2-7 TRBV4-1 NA TGCGCCAGCAGCCAAGTTGGTATTTACGAGCAGTACTTC CASSQVGIYEQYF
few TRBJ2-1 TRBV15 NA TGTGCCACCAGCAGAGATAGTGGATACAATGAGCAGTTCTTC CATSRDSGYNEQFF
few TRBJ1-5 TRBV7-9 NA TGTGCCAGCAGCTCTTCCACAGTTGCGGGGCAGCCCCAGCATTTT CASSSSTVAGQPQHF
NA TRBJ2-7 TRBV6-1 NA TGTGCCAGCAGTGAAGGCTGGGAGCAGTACTTC CASSEGWEQYF
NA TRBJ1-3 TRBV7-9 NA TGTGCCAGCAGCTTAGCCACCTCTGGAAACACCATATATTTT CASSLATSGNTIYF